This T cell receptor (beta chain) came from a study of blood T cell repertoires in COVID-19 (dated by TCRdb to 2019 to 2021). As for the study more broadly: The collaborator samples originated in the United States, Italy and Spain and spanned the acute and convalescent phases of COVID-19. Where available, HLA class I and class II types were obtained from metadata supplied by the sample provider rather than from assay-based typing. Samples came from the ongoing ImmuneRACE study (first 160 participants) plus 1,254 subjects from 6 global collaborators. The material from the prospective study consisted of cDNA or gDNA derived from T cells, B-cell-depleted T cells, or PBMCs. Deeply sampled blood TCRbeta repertoires from subjects exposed to, actively infected with, or recovered from COVID-19 were included in the dataset. Nearly every sample came with metadata listing a de-identified subject ID, COVID-19 status, age in years and sex. The repertoires were released in a freely available public database intended as a resource for research on the immune response to SARS-CoV-2.

The immunoSEQ Assay, a bias-controlled multiplex PCR, was used to amplify TCRbeta CDR3 regions from genomic DNA. Turning to the authors' computational methods: The number of nucleated cells in each sample was estimated from the amplification of reference gene primers within the assay. To quantify the absolute abundance of each unique TCRbeta CDR3 rearrangement, sequence reads were collapsed and filtered. Productive Simpson clonality was computed per sample as the square root of Simpson's diversity index over productive rearrangements. TCRdb provides this immuneACCESS table in a form limited to in-frame rearrangements. Some clones are lacking; in checked studies, under half of them reflect an unresolved V gene, and why the rest are absent is not known. V and J calls and clone size are those listed in that table; D and trimming were worked out from the DNA. Within this sample are over 300,000 clones, with 70% to 90% of them counted one time only. Approximately 5.3% of the sample is taken by the ten largest.

What the work shows at the level of the full study, not this receptor alone: The quantity of clinical and demographic metadata differed by source and by participant and was supplied without curation.

For this clone: The target of this receptor is not known. Per-base quality was not reported, and no clone a single base away is much larger than it.

From the germline V gene (reference sequence), CDR1 is SGHAT and CDR2 is FQDESV. The CDR3 contains 14 residues, cysteine and phenylalanine counted. Only CDR3 DNA is held: 42 bases, read in frame from base 1. V and J lose 8 bases and 8 bases, and a span of 19 bases separates them. In the prospective study, participants were roughly 18 to 100 years old, resided in 20 to 30 geographic areas of the United States, and were enrolled through a virtual design. Cohort assignment in the prospective study relied on participant-reported clinical history from a screening survey and a study questionnaire. Recovered participants in ImmuneRACE Cohort 3 were defined as having two consecutive negative NP/OP PCR tests, clearance from a healthcare professional, or resolution of symptoms. Mobile phlebotomists in the prospective study collected whole blood, serum and a nasopharyngeal or oropharyngeal swab from every participant. Prospective study participants could optionally give additional blood draws and questionnaires over a roughly 2-month period. Before DNA extraction, blood samples from the prospective study were shipped at room temperature or frozen.

The clonotype was recovered from a woman aged 30 to 39 who had recovered from COVID-19. The sequencing sample was made of PBMCs or T cells enriched from blood (not recorded which). The receptor chain draws on TRBV11-1 and TRBJ2-1; the D gene is possibly TRBD1, with 6 bases matching. This receptor has the CDR3 CASGELQGDYEQFF. Read as DNA, the sequence is TGTGCCAGCGGAGAGTTACAGGGAGATTATGAGCAGTTCTTC.